A selection of T cell receptor beta chains follows, all from one sample in a study of blood T cell repertoires in COVID-19. Sequencing used immunoSEQ multiplex PCR; TCRdb keeps in-frame clones, though not all of them. The repertoire holds 300,000 to 400,000 clones, with more than 70% as singletons. Sequences were obtained from peripheral blood. Receptor source: a woman between 65 and 79 years old with COVID-19, enrolled during active disease. The CDR3 runs from the conserved cysteine through the conserved F or W. D genes are given only for firm matches. Size is stated for part of the rows, as once, few or many counts, or as a class when the clone is expanded.

v_gene: TRBV7-9
d_gene: .
abundance: .
j_gene: TRBJ2-5
CDR3aa: CASSFSLNQETQYF
CDR3nt: TGTGCCAGCAGCTTCTCCCTAAACCAAGAGACCCAGTACTTC

v_gene: TRBV3-1/TRBV3-2
d_gene: TRBD1
abundance: few
j_gene: TRBJ1-1
CDR3aa: CASSQEGGWTEAFF
CDR3nt: TGTGCCAGCAGCCAAGAAGGGGGCTGGACTGAAGCTTTCTTT

v_gene: TRBV2
d_gene: .
abundance: medium-sized
j_gene: TRBJ2-1
CDR3aa: CASSDLAGSVGEQFF
CDR3nt: TGTGCCAGCAGTGACTTGGCAGGGTCTGTAGGTGAGCAGTTCTTC

v_gene: TRBV4-2
d_gene: .
abundance: .
j_gene: TRBJ2-7
CDR3aa: CASSHLPGVSYEQYF
CDR3nt: TGTGCCAGCAGCCACCTCCCGGGGGTTTCATACGAGCAGTACTTC

v_gene: TRBV15
d_gene: .
abundance: once
j_gene: TRBJ1-2
CDR3aa: CATRVANYGYTF
CDR3nt: TGTGCCACCAGAGTAGCTAACTATGGCTACACCTTC

v_gene: TRBV5-6
d_gene: .
abundance: .
j_gene: TRBJ1-2
CDR3aa: CASSLDRNGYTF
CDR3nt: TGTGCCAGCAGCTTGGACAGGAATGGCTACACCTTC

v_gene: TRBV28
d_gene: .
abundance: .
j_gene: TRBJ2-3
CDR3aa: CASSLSGGVTDTQYF
CDR3nt: TGTGCCAGCAGTTTAAGTGGCGGGGTCACAGATACGCAGTATTTT

v_gene: TRBV6-2/TRBV6-3
d_gene: .
abundance: .
j_gene: TRBJ1-4
CDR3aa: CASSPWREKLFF
CDR3nt: TGTGCCAGCAGCCCTTGGAGGGAAAAACTGTTTTTT

v_gene: TRBV30
d_gene: .
abundance: .
j_gene: TRBJ1-3
CDR3aa: CAWDSPQSYGNTIYF
CDR3nt: TGTGCCTGGGATAGCCCGCAAAGTTATGGAAACACCATATATTTT

v_gene: TRBV7-3
d_gene: TRBD1
abundance: .
j_gene: TRBJ2-1
CDR3aa: CASSLNRGEYNEQFF
CDR3nt: TGTGCCAGCAGCTTAAACAGGGGAGAATACAATGAGCAGTTCTTC

v_gene: TRBV7-3
d_gene: .
abundance: .
j_gene: TRBJ2-6
CDR3aa: CASSLLAAAGGANVLTF
CDR3nt: TGTGCCAGCAGCTTATTAGCAGCAGCCGGTGGGGCCAACGTCCTGACTTTC

v_gene: TRBV10-3
d_gene: TRBD1
abundance: .
j_gene: TRBJ1-1
CDR3aa: CAISGDRGTEAFF
CDR3nt: TGTGCCATCAGTGGGGACAGGGGAACTGAAGCTTTCTTT

v_gene: TRBV5-1
d_gene: .
abundance: .
j_gene: TRBJ1-1
CDR3aa: CASSLVVQGNTEAFF
CDR3nt: TGCGCCAGCAGCTTGGTGGTGCAGGGGAACACTGAAGCTTTCTTT

v_gene: TRBV19
d_gene: .
abundance: .
j_gene: TRBJ1-1
CDR3aa: CASIASGGNTEAFF
CDR3nt: TGTGCCAGTATTGCCTCCGGAGGGAACACTGAAGCTTTCTTT

v_gene: TRBV27
d_gene: TRBD1
abundance: .
j_gene: TRBJ1-4
CDR3aa: CASSDRDRGLYEKLFF
CDR3nt: TGTGCCAGCAGTGACCGGGACAGGGGGCTATATGAAAAACTGTTTTTT

v_gene: TRBV9
d_gene: .
abundance: .
j_gene: TRBJ1-5
CDR3aa: CASSGGSNQPQHF
CDR3nt: TGTGCCAGCAGCGGAGGTAGCAATCAGCCCCAGCATTTT

v_gene: TRBV3-1/TRBV3-2
d_gene: .
abundance: .
j_gene: TRBJ2-5
CDR3aa: CASSQGPETQYF
CDR3nt: TGTGCCAGCAGCCAAGGGCCCGAGACCCAGTACTTC

v_gene: TRBV30
d_gene: .
abundance: .
j_gene: TRBJ1-2
CDR3aa: CAWRAGIGGYTF
CDR3nt: TGTGCCTGGAGGGCGGGGATAGGAGGCTACACCTTC

v_gene: TRBV4-3
d_gene: TRBD2
abundance: once
j_gene: TRBJ2-7
CDR3aa: CASSQSATSGGYEQYF
CDR3nt: TGCGCCAGCAGCCAATCCGCCACTAGCGGGGGGTACGAGCAGTACTTC

v_gene: TRBV6-6
d_gene: .
abundance: .
j_gene: TRBJ1-3
CDR3aa: CASRERSSGNTIYF
CDR3nt: TGTGCCAGCAGGGAGCGTAGCTCTGGAAACACCATATATTTT

v_gene: TRBV7-8
d_gene: TRBD1
abundance: .
j_gene: TRBJ1-2
CDR3aa: CASSLVAGQGLRGYTF
CDR3nt: TGTGCCAGCAGCTTAGTCGCGGGACAGGGGCTACGGGGCTACACCTTC

v_gene: TRBV2
d_gene: .
abundance: .
j_gene: TRBJ2-7
CDR3aa: CASSLDIGEQYF
CDR3nt: TGTGCCAGCAGTTTGGACATTGGCGAGCAGTACTTC

v_gene: TRBV27
d_gene: .
abundance: .
j_gene: TRBJ1-1
CDR3aa: CASRRDRSPEAFF
CDR3nt: TGTGCCAGCAGGCGAGACAGGAGCCCTGAAGCTTTCTTT

v_gene: TRBV28
d_gene: .
abundance: .
j_gene: TRBJ2-1
CDR3aa: CASSISLFEQFF
CDR3nt: TGTGCCAGCAGTATTAGCCTCTTTGAGCAGTTCTTC

v_gene: TRBV5-6
d_gene: TRBD1
abundance: .
j_gene: TRBJ1-6
CDR3aa: CASNPRRTGGPYNSPLHF
CDR3nt: TGTGCCAGCAACCCCCGGAGGACAGGGGGCCCCTATAATTCACCCCTCCACTTT

v_gene: TRBV12-3/TRBV12-4
d_gene: TRBD1
abundance: .
j_gene: TRBJ1-1
CDR3aa: CASSLIQGAEAFF
CDR3nt: TGTGCCAGCAGTTTAATACAGGGGGCCGAAGCTTTCTTT

v_gene: TRBV14
d_gene: TRBD2
abundance: .
j_gene: TRBJ2-5
CDR3aa: CASSQDAGGTGLGGQETQYF
CDR3nt: TGTGCCAGCAGCCAAGATGCGGGGGGTACAGGGTTAGGAGGACAAGAGACCCAGTACTTC